The 32 T cell receptor beta chains below come from one sample, sequenced in a study of identical twins. TCRdb ran MiXCR on the 5' RACE reads and lists one entry per CDR3 protein. The sample has about 900,000 distinct CDR3 sequences, roughly 12% seen once. These sequences were also reported in another study, on yellow fever vaccine responses in identical twins.

The sequencing input was PBMCs. The receptor set was obtained from a woman in her late teens or twenties in good health.

V is TRBV9 and J is TRBJ2-7, with TRBD2 matching 7 bases. The CDR3 has 13 residues. Germline trimming cut 7 bases from V and 4 bases from J; bases unmatched to any gene: 8. Germline V CDR1 and CDR2: SGDLS, YYNGEE. CDR3 in amino acids: CASARAGGYEQYF. DNA for the CDR3: TGTGCCAGCGCCAGGGCCGGGGGGTACGAGCAGTACTTC.

The chain employs TRBV29-1 and TRBJ1-2; a weak D match, TRBD1 (5 bases). Trimming removed 4 bases from V and 8 bases from J, with 11 bases in between. The CDR3 extends over 11 amino acids. In germline, CDR1 is SQVTM, CDR2 ANQGSEA. CDR3: CSVGDGGGYTF. CDR3 nucleotides: TGCAGCGTTGGGGACGGGGGGGGCTACACCTTC.

This clonotype was detected many times. The chain carries TRBV5-1 and TRBJ2-3; maybe TRBD1 (5 bases). The germline V gene encodes CDR1 SGHRS and CDR2 YFSETQ. This CDR3 has 14 residues. Trimming shortened V by 2 bases and J by 3 bases, and 10 bases separated the two germline ends. The CDR3: CASSLWQGTDTQYF. The CDR3 coding sequence is TGCGCCAGCAGCTTATGGCAGGGAACAGATACGCAGTATTTT.

This clonotype was detected only a few times. The chain couples TRBV4-1 to TRBJ1-1; no firm D call. Trimming removed 0 bases at V and 6 bases at J, with 8 bases between. The CDR3 totals 13 residues. Germline V gene lookup returns CDR1 MGHRA and CDR2 YSYEKL. The CDR3 loop is CASSQEGFAEAFF. CDR3 nucleotides: TGCGCCAGCAGCCAAGAAGGGTTTGCTGAAGCTTTCTTT.

Ten or more counts support this clonotype. The rearrangement joins TRBV6-1 to TRBJ2-1, with TRBD2 as a possible D gene (6 bases). CDR1 MNHNS and CDR2 SASEGT come from the germline V gene. The germline V and J ends were trimmed by 6 bases and 3 bases, with 18 bases remaining between them. The CDR3 is 16 amino acids. The CDR3 spells CASRSTLGGFYNEQFF. CDR3 sequence (DNA): TGTGCCAGCAGATCCACCCTAGGAGGGTTCTACAATGAGCAGTTCTTC.

This rearrangement joins TRBV24-1 to TRBJ2-2, with TRBD1 as a possible D gene (5 bases). The CDR3 contains 14 residues. V lost 3 bases, J lost 3 bases, and 7 bases lay in between. The germline gives CDR1 KGHDR, CDR2 SFDVKD. In DNA form, the CDR3 reads TGTGCCACCAGTGATCCAGGGTACACCGGGGAGCTGTTTTTT. Its protein product is CATSDPGYTGELFF.

Only a few counts were recorded for this clonotype. V usage is TRBV5-1 and J usage is TRBJ2-5; TRBD1 agrees at 8 bases. The CDR3 extends over 16 amino acids. The V and J ends lost 1 base and 1 base, in that order; junction bases with no gene match: 6. CDR1 is SGHRS, CDR2 YFSETQ, per germline. CDR3 DNA sequence: TGCGCCAGCAGCTTGTCAGGGGGCTTTCTCCAAGAGACCCAGTACTTC. Protein product: CASSLSGGFLQETQYF.

A few counts support this clonotype. V gene TRBV12-3 or TRBV12-4 combines with J gene TRBJ1-2; the match to TRBD1 covers 12 bases. This CDR3 spans 16 amino acids. The J segment lost 5 bases and the V segment lost 4 bases, leaving 8 bases of the junction unmatched. The CDR3 loop reads CASSYRDRGPHYGYTF. The CDR3 nucleotides are TGTGCCAGCAGTTACCGGGACAGGGGGCCTCATTATGGCTACACCTTC.

The rearrangement uses TRBV6-1 and TRBJ2-5, with 10 bases aligning to TRBD1. The ends lost 4 bases at V and 4 bases at J; junction bases unmatched: 12. Germline CDR1 MNHNS, CDR2 SASEGT. The CDR3 is 17 amino acids. CDR3 sequence (DNA): TGTGCCAGCAGTGTCCCGGGACAGGGGTATCCTGGAGAGACCCAGTACTTC. Translated, it gives CASSVPGQGYPGETQYF.

The rearrangement uses TRBV5-1 and TRBJ2-3, with D unresolved. The CDR3 sequence is 15 residues long. Germline V gives CDR1 SGHRS, CDR2 YFSETQ. Between the trimmed V and J ends, which lost 4 bases and 4 bases, there was a span of 16 bases. The CDR3 protein is CASSEEQSIADTQYF. In nucleotides, the CDR3 is TGCGCCAGCAGCGAGGAACAGAGTATCGCAGATACGCAGTATTTT.

This clonotype has more than one count but fewer than ten. V is TRBV7-2 and J is TRBJ2-2; maybe TRBD1 (5 bases). The V gene's germline CDR1 is SGHTA and CDR2 FQGNSA. Trimming stripped 0 bases from V and 5 bases from J, with 10 bases between. The length of the CDR3 is 15 residues. In DNA form, the CDR3 reads TGTGCCAGCAGCTTAGCGGCAGGGATTACCGGGGAGCTGTTTTTT. Translation: CASSLAAGITGELFF.

The rearrangement uses TRBV14 and TRBJ2-7, with D unresolved. The CDR3 consists of 14 residues. Trimming stripped 1 base from V and 3 bases from J, with 10 bases between. The germline gives CDR1 SGHDN, CDR2 FVKESK. CDR3 sequence reads: CASSQGFEFYEQYF. The CDR3 DNA sequence: TGTGCCAGCAGCCAAGGTTTTGAGTTCTACGAGCAGTACTTC.

CDR3 nucleotides: TGTGCCAGCAGTTATCGGCCAGTCTTGGCACAGATGAACACCGGGGAGCTGTTTTTT. Protein: CASSYRPVLAQMNTGELFF. The chain recombines TRBV6-4 with TRBJ2-2; no clear D. Germline V CDR1 and CDR2: MRHNA, SNTAGT. The CDR3 consists of 19 residues. Trimming took 5 bases from V and 1 from J, leaving 23 bases between them.

The sample holds many counts of this clonotype. This sequence joins TRBV27 and TRBJ1-1, with D perhaps matching TRBD1 (5 bases). Germline CDR1 reads MNHEY; CDR2 reads SMNVEV (reference sequence). This CDR3 region has 12 residues. Trimming pared 6 bases from V and 7 bases from J, leaving 12 bases between. This chain's CDR3 is CASSPGGIEAFF. The CDR3 DNA reads as TGTGCCAGCAGCCCCGGGGGGATTGAAGCTTTCTTT.

This clonotype came up many times. The chain joins TRBV20-1 to TRBJ1-5, with 9 bases fitting TRBD1. J lost 2 bases, V lost 6 bases, and 11 bases had no gene match. CDR1 and CDR2 from the germline V gene are DFQATT and SNEGSKA (reference sequence). The CDR3 covers 16 residues. In DNA form, the CDR3 reads TGCAGTGCCAGAAGGACAGGGGAACAAGGCAATCAGCCCCAGCATTTT. Translating it yields CSARRTGEQGNQPQHF.

The chain carries TRBV7-2 and TRBJ2-3; the D gene is possibly TRBD2 (6 bases). V gave up 5 bases and J gave up 2 bases, with 20 bases separating them. The CDR3 loop spans 17 amino acids. Per the germline V gene, CDR1 is SGHTA and CDR2 is FQGNSA. For the CDR3, the DNA is TGTGCCAGCAGCCCCCTGGCGGGACTTGAGCACACAGATACGCAGTATTTT. As protein: CASSPLAGLEHTDTQYF.

This chain links TRBV7-9 with TRBJ1-2, with D possibly matching TRBD1 (6 bases). This CDR3 has 17 residues. Trimming shortened V by 5 bases and J by 4 bases, and 23 bases separated the two germline ends. In germline, CDR1 is SEHNR, CDR2 FQNEAQ (reference sequence). The CDR3 bases are TGTGCCAGCAGCCCCTCTATGCGGGACACTCTTATCTATGGCTACACCTTC. It codes for CASSPSMRDTLIYGYTF.

The chain is built from TRBV20-1 and TRBJ1-2; the D is unclear. V was clipped by 5 bases and J by 2 bases, with 9 bases between them. Germline V gives CDR1 DFQATT, CDR2 SNEGSKA (reference sequence). The length of the CDR3 is 12 residues. CDR3 residues: CSARTENYGYTF. As DNA, the CDR3 is TGCAGTGCTCGGACCGAAAACTATGGCTACACCTTC.

As concerns this clonotype: A much larger clone differs by one base, so this may be a read error. The genes are TRBV11-2 and TRBJ1-1; D uncertain. The CDR3 spans 14 residues. CDR1 is SGHAT and CDR2 is FQNNGV in the germline V gene. The CDR3 region is CASSLDGGNSEAFF. The DNA for the CDR3 is TGTGCCAGCAGCTTGGACGGTGGGAACTCTGAAGCTTTCTTT.

The chain joins TRBV5-1 to TRBJ2-6, with unresolved D. Trimming took off 3 bases at V and 6 bases at J, with 7 bases between the two ends. Germline CDR1 reads SGHRS; CDR2 reads YFSETQ. This CDR3 spans 13 amino acids. The CDR3 coding sequence is TGCGCCAGCAGCTCGGATACGGCCAACGTCCTGACTTTC. This encodes CASSSDTANVLTF.

This chain connects TRBV18 to TRBJ2-1; 9 bases line up with TRBD2. CDR3 size: 13 residues. Germline-derived CDR1 and CDR2 are KGHSH and LQKENI. With V trimmed by 6 bases and J by 9 bases, 6 bases remained unmatched. CDR3 sequence reads: CASSQGLAIEQFF. The DNA of the CDR3 is TGTGCCAGCTCCCAGGGACTAGCTATTGAGCAGTTCTTC.

The rearrangement joins TRBV20-1 to TRBJ2-1; D unclear. Looked up from germline, CDR1 is DFQATT and CDR2 is SNEGSKA (reference sequence). The CDR3 consists of 13 residues. V lost 5 bases and J lost 8, with 16 bases in between. The CDR3 DNA reads as TGCAGTGCTCCCCTAGGCGGCTCTGATGAGCAGTTCTTC. Its protein product is CSAPLGGSDEQFF.

This clonotype appeared a few times. The rearrangement uses TRBV18 and TRBJ1-1; perhaps TRBD1 as D (5 bases). Between the trimmed V and J ends, which lost 3 bases and 3 bases, there was a span of 14 bases. The length of the CDR3 is 15 residues. Germline V gene sequence: CDR1 KGHSH, CDR2 LQKENI. The CDR3 loop reads CASSPPNTGDTEAFF. The CDR3 DNA is TGTGCCAGCTCACCTCCTAATACAGGAGACACTGAAGCTTTCTTT.

This clonotype was seen only a few times. The V and J genes are TRBV20-1 and TRBJ2-7; 11 nucleotides line up with TRBD2. Germline V gene sequence: CDR1 DFQATT, CDR2 SNEGSKA (reference sequence). The trim removed 5 bases at V and 6 bases at J, leaving 6 bases unmatched. CDR3 size: 13 residues. CDR3 nucleotides: TGCAGTGCTTTCCTAGCGGGAGGCGTCGAGCAGTACTTC. This gives the protein CSAFLAGGVEQYF.

This clonotype has at least ten counts. The J gene is TRBJ2-4, the V gene TRBV20-1; D unresolved. Looked up from germline, CDR1 is DFQATT and CDR2 is SNEGSKA (reference sequence). Trimming cost V 0 bases and J 0 bases, with 6 bases left between them. CDR3 length equals 14 residues. The CDR3 DNA sequence: TGCAGTGCTAGAGATCGAGTAGCCAAAAACATTCAGTACTTC. Translating gives CSARDRVAKNIQYF.

This clonotype was counted many times. This rearrangement joins TRBV5-1 to TRBJ1-2, with D tentatively TRBD1 (6 bases). Trimming stripped 4 bases from V and 4 bases from J, with 11 bases between. Germline lookup yields CDR1 SGHRS and CDR2 YFSETQ. The CDR3 is 13 residues long. The CDR3 loop is CASSQGQPYGYTF. The CDR3 DNA follows: TGCGCCAGCAGCCAAGGACAGCCCTATGGCTACACCTTC.

This clonotype was recorded a few times. V gene TRBV4-1 combines with J gene TRBJ2-7, with D tentatively TRBD2 (6 bases). V gave up 5 bases and J gave up 6 bases, with 14 bases separating them. Germline V gives CDR1 MGHRA, CDR2 YSYEKL. This CDR3 comprises 13 residues. The CDR3 bases are TGCGCCAGCAGCGGGACTGGGCGGATCGAGCAGTACTTC. Its translation: CASSGTGRIEQYF.

The chain joins TRBV5-1 to TRBJ1-5, with D uncertain. The V gene lost 0 bases and the J gene lost 7 bases, with 8 bases spanning the gap. The CDR3 length is 13 residues. CDR1 and CDR2 (germline): SGHRS, YFSETQ. As DNA, the CDR3 is TGCGCCAGCAGCTTGGATTGGGAGCAGCCCCAGCATTTT. Residues: CASSLDWEQPQHF.

The DNA of the CDR3 is TGTGCCAGCAGAATCGGGACCACAGATACGCAGTATTTT. Translation: CASRIGTTDTQYF. The chain links TRBV6-2 or TRBV6-3 to TRBJ2-3; D may be TRBD1 or TRBD2 (5 bases each). The CDR3 runs 13 residues. Germline V gene sequence: CDR1 MNHEY, CDR2 SVGEGT. The ends were cut back, 6 bases at V and 2 bases at J, with 9 bases in the middle.

This chain connects TRBV5-1 to TRBJ2-5; possible D gene TRBD2, 6 bases. Trimming took 0 bases from V and 1 from J, leaving 22 bases between them. From germline, CDR1 is SGHRS and CDR2 YFSETQ. CDR3 length equals 19 residues. This chain's CDR3 is CASSLGRKGSGTPQETQYF. In DNA, the CDR3 is TGCGCCAGCAGCTTGGGTCGTAAGGGTAGCGGCACACCCCAAGAGACCCAGTACTTC.

V is TRBV15 and J is TRBJ2-7; 8 bases match TRBD1. The CDR3 is 15 amino acids. J lost 1 base, V lost 1 base, and 3 bases had no gene match. The germline V gene has CDR1 LNHNV and CDR2 YYDKDF (reference sequence). CDR3 residues: CATSRAGGVSYEQYF. Written as DNA, the CDR3 is TGTGCCACCAGCAGAGCAGGGGGCGTATCCTACGAGCAGTACTTC. The variable domain in full, completed from reference TRBV15 and TRBJ2-7, reads DAMVIQNPRYQVTQFGKPVTLSCSQTLNHNVMYWYQQKSSQAPKLLFHYYDKDFNNEADTPDNFQSRRPNTSFCFLDIRSPGLGDTAMYLCATSRAGGVSYEQYFGPGTRLTVT.

This chain links TRBV5-5 with TRBJ2-6, with D uncertain. Germline values: CDR1 SGHKS, CDR2 YYEKEE (reference sequence). Trimming removed 1 base from V and 2 bases from J, with 13 bases in between. The CDR3 is 17 residues long. CDR3 amino acids: CASSLRAPKAGANVLTF. Written as DNA, the CDR3 is TGTGCCAGCAGCTTGAGGGCCCCAAAGGCTGGGGCCAACGTCCTGACTTTC.